What follows describes a single T cell receptor beta chain. Its antigen is as yet unknown. The data originate from a study of CD8 T cells in Susac syndrome. General study points: Only a relatively small number of individuals were included in the TCR sequencing and HLA analysis.

Germline V lookup: CDR1 SEHNR, CDR2 FQNEAQ (reference sequence). The V gene lost 1 base and the J gene lost 5 bases, with 3 bases spanning the gap. The CDR3 loop spans 13 amino acids. Random hexamers primed reverse transcription of about 0.5 to 1 ug RNA. With immunoSEQ multiplex PCR, TCR beta CDR3 was amplified across 54 Vbeta and 13 Jbeta. A single record per CDR3 protein comes from TCRdb applying MiXCR to the immunoSEQ multiplex PCR reads. Counted here are 150,000 to 200,000 distinct CDR3 sequences, 93% occurring once; the ten biggest clones make up 0.09% to 0.1%. TCR beta sequences were obtained from blood CD8+ and CD4+ T cells. Both CD4+ and CD8+ T cells were negatively isolated, and TEMRA cells underwent FACS enrichment.

The TCR was taken from a human donor with multiple sclerosis. Sequenced material: CD4+ T cells from PBMCs. The rearrangement uses TRBV7-9 and TRBJ1-6; no firm D call. The CDR3 nucleotides read TGTGCCAGCAGCTTAGATAATAATTCACCCCTCCACTTT. This gives the protein CASSLDNNSPLHF.